The next 30 T cell receptor beta chains were all read from a single sample in a study of blood T cell repertoires in COVID-19. The method was immunoSEQ multiplex PCR; TCRdb's version includes in-frame clones alone and lacks a portion of them. The sample shows around 120,000 clones, 78% of them seen only once. Sample: peripheral blood. The receptor source for this set is a man between 70 and 80 years old with acute or convalescent COVID-19.

This chain joins TRBV2 and TRBJ2-4; 7 bases are shared with TRBD2. The CDR3 spans 13 residues. Trimming cost V 6 bases and J 6 bases; bases outside gene matches: 5. Germline V gives CDR1 SNHLY, CDR2 FYNNEI. CDR3 DNA: TGTGCCAGCAGCGGACTAGTAGGAAACATTCAGTACTTC. It codes for CASSGLVGNIQYF.

To note about this clone: One end of the junction is discordant with germline, which a read error may explain. The V call is TRBV14, the J call TRBJ2-7; 10 bases are a match to TRBD1. The germline CDR1 and CDR2 sequences are SGHDN and FVKESK. This CDR3 region has 13 residues. CDR3 residues: CASSQIVTGGLDF. CDR3 sequence (DNA): TGTGCCAGCAGCCAAATCGTGACAGGGGGCTTGGACTTC.

This clone was counted between two and nine times. This sequence joins TRBV30 and TRBJ1-2; D uncertain. Germline V gene sequence: CDR1 GTSNPN, CDR2 SVGIG (reference sequence). V lost 0 bases and J 3 bases, leaving 11 bases between the germline ends. This CDR3 region has 14 residues. CDR3 region: CAWSVAGRDYGYTF. CDR3 bases: TGTGCCTGGAGTGTAGCGGGAAGGGACTATGGCTACACCTTC.

This chain joins TRBV7-9 and TRBJ2-2; the match to TRBD1 covers 7 bases. The CDR3 length is 18 residues. With V trimmed by 4 bases and J by 0 bases, 11 bases remained unmatched. From germline, CDR1 is SEHNR and CDR2 FQNEAQ (reference sequence). CDR3 region: CASSWNLGQQSNTGELFF. CDR3 coding DNA: TGTGCCAGCAGCTGGAACCTGGGACAGCAGTCGAACACCGGGGAGCTGTTTTTT.

This chain links TRBV3-1 (or the pseudogene TRBV3-2) with TRBJ2-7; 9 bases align to TRBD1. Per the germline V gene, CDR1 is LGHDT and CDR2 is YNNKEL (reference sequence). The CDR3 is 14 residues long. Losses at the gene ends were 4 bases for V and 4 bases for J; bases not matched to a gene: 5. The CDR3 nucleotides read TGTGCCAGCAGCCTCGGACAGGGGTGGTACGAGCAGTACTTC. This translates into CASSLGQGWYEQYF.

The rearrangement joins TRBV9 to TRBJ1-6; D is uncertain. The length of the CDR3 is 16 residues. Germline loops: CDR1 SGDLS, CDR2 YYNGEE. Trimming removed 4 bases at V and 0 bases at J, with 11 bases between. In DNA form, the CDR3 reads TGTGCCAGCAGCCCCCTTAGTAGCTCCTATAATTCACCCCTCCACTTT. Translated, it gives CASSPLSSSYNSPLHF.

The rearrangement uses TRBV19 and TRBJ2-5; D may be TRBD2 (7 bases). Germline V gene sequence: CDR1 LNHDA, CDR2 SQIVND (reference sequence). The V end lost 1 base, the J end lost 5 bases, and 26 bases lay between the germline ends. This CDR3 region has 19 residues. This CDR3 is CASSIGGGRASPFAETQYF. DNA of the CDR3: TGTGCCAGTAGTATAGGGGGGGGCAGGGCTAGCCCCTTTGCCGAGACCCAGTACTTC.

Ten or more counts support this clone. CDR3 sequence reads: CASSTGDRANYGYTF. The CDR3 DNA follows: TGCGCCAGCAGCACGGGGGACAGGGCTAACTATGGCTACACCTTC. The chain recombines TRBV5-1 with TRBJ1-2; the match to TRBD1 covers 9 bases. V gave up 4 bases and J gave up 0 bases; unmatched junction bases: 4. CDR3 length: 15 residues. The germline CDR1 and CDR2 sequences are SGHRS and YFSETQ.

This chain joins TRBV5-1 and TRBJ1-6; maybe TRBD1 (5 bases). The germline V gene encodes CDR1 SGHRS and CDR2 YFSETQ. Trimming shortened V by 0 bases and J by 7 bases, and 8 bases separated the two germline ends. The length of the CDR3 is 14 residues. The CDR3, as DNA: TGCGCCAGCAGCTTGGGACAGCCCAATTCACCCCTCCACTTT. This gives the protein CASSLGQPNSPLHF.

This sequence joins TRBV7-3 and TRBJ1-2; perhaps TRBD1 as D (6 bases). There are 13 residues in the CDR3. Per germline, CDR1 SGHTA and CDR2 FQGTGA. Trimming removed 5 bases from V and 6 bases from J, with 13 bases in between. CDR3 DNA: TGTGCCAGCAGCCCTACGACAGGTGATGGCTACACCTTC. This gives the protein CASSPTTGDGYTF.

Comments on this clone: The junction and the germline gene differ at one end; a read error may be behind it. This chain connects TRBV29-1 to TRBJ2-1; D is perhaps TRBD2 (5 bases). The CDR3 loop spans 13 amino acids. Germline CDR1 SQVTM, CDR2 ANQGSEA. The DNA of the CDR3 is TGCAGCGCCGAATCCAATTACCGGGAAGGTCAGCTCTTC. This gives the protein CSAESNYREGQLF.

J is TRBJ1-4 and V is TRBV6-6; D gene ambiguous. The V end lost 6 bases, the J end lost 0 bases, and 14 bases lay between the germline ends. The CDR3 covers 16 residues. Germline V gene sequence: CDR1 MNHNY, CDR2 SVGAGI (reference sequence). The CDR3 spells CASSPGMSSTNEKLFF. The CDR3 nucleotides read TGTGCCAGCAGCCCCGGGATGAGCTCAACTAATGAAAAACTGTTTTTT.

J is TRBJ2-3 and V is TRBV24-1; a weak D match, TRBD1 (6 bases). Deletions cut 5 bases from V and 5 bases from J, with 13 bases between. This CDR3 is built from 14 residues. Per the germline V gene, CDR1 is KGHDR and CDR2 is SFDVKD. The CDR3, as DNA: TGTGCCACCAGTGTTCGGGCAGGGGAAGATACGCAGTATTTT. As protein: CATSVRAGEDTQYF.

This chain joins TRBV27 and TRBJ1-3; unclear D gene. V was shortened by 6 bases and J by 1 base, with 22 bases between the two germline ends. There are 18 residues in the CDR3. Germline lookup yields CDR1 MNHEY and CDR2 SMNVEV (reference sequence). The CDR3 sequence is CASSPTRAETTSGNTIYF. The CDR3 DNA is TGTGCCAGCAGCCCAACTAGAGCAGAAACCACTTCTGGAAACACCATATATTTT.

This clone was found once. The gene calls are TRBV5-6 and TRBJ2-5, with TRBD2 as a possible D gene (7 bases). Trimming removed 4 bases at V and 2 bases at J, with 12 bases between. This CDR3 comprises 14 residues. Germline values: CDR1 SGHDT, CDR2 YYEEEE. The CDR3 nucleotides read TGTGCCAGCAGCCACGGGGGGCCACAAGAGACCCAGTACTTC. This sequence encodes CASSHGGPQETQYF.

The chain has TRBV9 and TRBJ1-6; TRBD1 aligns across 10 bases. CDR3 size: 17 residues. After removal of 3 bases from V and 2 bases from J, the junction contained 5 bases not matched to a gene. Germline V lookup: CDR1 SGDLS, CDR2 YYNGEE. This CDR3 is CASSGPTGGAYNSPLHF. For the CDR3, the DNA is TGTGCCAGCAGCGGGCCGACAGGGGGCGCCTATAATTCACCCCTCCACTTT.

In its sample, this clone was seen a few times. V is TRBV7-2 and J is TRBJ1-3; D gene uncertain. V was clipped by 5 bases and J by 0 bases, with 17 bases between them. In germline, CDR1 is SGHTA, CDR2 FQGNSA. This CDR3 has 17 residues. DNA for the CDR3: TGTGCCAGCAGCCAAAAACCGGGATTTAACTCTGGAAACACCATATATTTT. Its protein product is CASSQKPGFNSGNTIYF. Supplemented by reference TRBV7-2 and TRBJ1-3, the full variable domain reads GAGVSQSPSNKVTEKGKDVELRCDPISGHTALYWYRQSLGQGLEFLIYFQGNSAPDKSGLPSDRFSAERTGGSVSTLTIQRTQQEDSAVYLCASSQKPGFNSGNTIYFGEGSWLTVV.

This clone was seen more than once but under ten times. In DNA, the CDR3 is TGTGCCAGCAGCTCCTGGCGGGAGACCCAGTACTTC. Its protein product is CASSSWRETQYF. This sequence joins TRBV7-2 and TRBJ2-5; D ambiguous. CDR3 size: 12 residues. The V end was cut by 4 bases, the J end by 5 bases, with 8 bases between. Germline CDR1 SGHTA, CDR2 FQGNSA.

This chain uses TRBV3-1 (or the pseudogene TRBV3-2) with TRBJ2-1, with unresolved D. V lost 2 bases to trimming and J lost 5 bases, with 7 bases between them. From germline, CDR1 is LGHDT and CDR2 YNNKEL (reference sequence). The CDR3 loop spans 13 amino acids. The chain's CDR3 is CASSQIRDNEQFF. The CDR3 bases are TGTGCCAGCAGCCAAATCCGGGACAATGAGCAGTTCTTC.

The V call is TRBV7-6, the J call TRBJ1-3; the D is unclear. CDR1 SGHVS and CDR2 FNYEAQ come from the germline V gene. The CDR3 contains 15 residues. V lost 5 bases and J 1 base, leaving 12 bases between the germline ends. This CDR3 reads CASSRGGSSGNTIYF. The DNA of the CDR3 is TGTGCCAGCAGCCGAGGAGGGTCTTCTGGAAACACCATATATTTT.

This clone was observed a handful of times. The chain carries TRBV23-1 and TRBJ1-2; D is perhaps TRBD1 (5 bases). TRBV23-1 is identified as an open reading frame with a role that is uncertain. V was pared by 5 bases and J by 5 bases, with 21 bases between. CDR3 size: 16 residues. The CDR3 here is CASSLTAHNTRYGYTF. As DNA, the CDR3 is TGCGCCAGCAGTTTGACAGCCCACAATACCCGTTATGGCTACACCTTC.

The chain links TRBV11-3 to TRBJ1-2; 7 positions match TRBD1. The CDR3 sequence is 13 residues long. The V and J ends lost 5 bases and 8 bases, in that order; junction bases with no gene match: 8. Germline V lookup: CDR1 SGHNT, CDR2 YENEEA. This CDR3 reads CASSNPDRVGYTF. In DNA, the CDR3 is TGTGCCAGCAGCAATCCTGACAGGGTCGGCTACACCTTC.

The chain has TRBV7-2 and TRBJ2-1; D possibly corresponds to TRBD1 (5 bases). Trimming left V 7 bases short and J 5 bases short, with 21 bases between. Germline assignment: CDR1 SGHTA and CDR2 FQGNSA. The CDR3 loop spans 16 amino acids. CDR3 protein: CASTKEVRQTDNEQFF. The CDR3, as DNA: TGTGCCAGCACCAAAGAGGTGAGACAGACTGACAATGAGCAGTTCTTC.

This chain links TRBV29-1 with TRBJ2-7, with TRBD1 as a possible D gene (6 bases). CDR1 and CDR2 from the germline V gene are SQVTM and ANQGSEA. CDR3 length equals 15 residues. With 2 bases removed from V and 5 bases from J, the gap between germline ends came to 19 bases. The CDR3 loop is CSVESQGTGRDEQYF. The CDR3 DNA follows: TGCAGCGTTGAATCTCAGGGGACGGGTAGAGACGAGCAGTACTTC.

This chain links TRBV19 with TRBJ2-7; weak D call: TRBD1 (6 bases). CDR3 length equals 14 residues. Looked up from germline, CDR1 is LNHDA and CDR2 is SQIVND (reference sequence). V shed 5 bases and J shed 6 bases, with 17 bases lying between them. The CDR3 protein is CASSSGAGIREQYF. In nucleotides, the CDR3 is TGTGCCAGTAGTTCAGGGGCAGGAATTCGCGAGCAGTACTTC.

The chain couples TRBV14 to TRBJ1-2, with D perhaps matching TRBD1 (6 bases). Trimming took 4 bases from V and 14 from J, leaving 20 bases between them. Looked up from germline, CDR1 is SGHDN and CDR2 is FVKESK. This CDR3 is built from 13 residues. The CDR3: CASSPRLGQRQTF. The CDR3 nucleotides read TGTGCCAGCAGCCCACGACTCGGACAGCGTCAGACCTTC.

This clone was seen just once. The genes are TRBV3-1 (or the pseudogene TRBV3-2) and TRBJ2-5; no reliable D call. The V end lost 0 bases, the J end lost 1 base, and 18 bases lay between the germline ends. Per the germline V gene, CDR1 is LGHDT and CDR2 is YNNKEL (reference sequence). The CDR3 sequence is 18 residues long. This CDR3 reads CASSQDPISQQLQETQYF. The CDR3 DNA sequence: TGTGCCAGCAGCCAAGATCCGATATCCCAACAGCTCCAAGAGACCCAGTACTTC.

The gene calls are TRBV11-1 and TRBJ1-1, with TRBD1 as a possible D gene (6 bases). The germline CDR1 and CDR2 sequences are SGHAT and FQDESV (reference sequence). This CDR3 comprises 13 residues. V was trimmed by 5 bases and J by 3 bases, leaving 10 bases between them. Written as DNA, the CDR3 is TGTGCCAGCAGCCGGACAGTAGACACTGAAGCTTTCTTT. Its protein is CASSRTVDTEAFF.

The V and J genes are TRBV7-9 and TRBJ1-2, with 9 bases aligning to TRBD1. Germline V lookup: CDR1 SEHNR, CDR2 FQNEAQ (reference sequence). The CDR3 sequence is 14 residues long. Trimming at V came to 5 bases and at J to 8 bases, leaving 9 bases not matched to a gene. CDR3 region: CASSLGQGIKGYTF. The CDR3 DNA is TGTGCCAGCAGCCTAGGACAGGGGATCAAGGGCTACACCTTC.

The CDR3 nucleotides read TGTGCCAGCAGCCCGGGAAGTAGCGGGGGCTCCTACGAGCAGTACTTC. Its protein is CASSPGSSGGSYEQYF. The chain joins TRBV7-2 to TRBJ2-7; 9 nucleotides align to TRBD2. The CDR3 totals 16 residues. Losses at the gene ends were 5 bases for V and 0 bases for J; bases not matched to a gene: 8. Germline V lookup: CDR1 SGHTA, CDR2 FQGNSA.